This is a list of T cell receptor beta chains from one sample in a study of T cell responses to AZD1222 COVID-19 vaccine. Clones were read by immunoSEQ multiplex PCR, and TCRdb kept only the in-frame ones, dropping some. The repertoire holds around 140,000 clones, around 94% seen once, with more than 10% in the top ten. Material: peripheral blood, obtained after recovery from COVID-19. The receptors here all came from an adult who had recovered from COVID-19. CDR3s include the opening cysteine and the closing phenylalanine or tryptophan. D genes are given only for firm matches. Rows give clone size only sometimes, using once, few, many, or a class for an expanded clone.

d_gene	v_gene	abundance	len	j_gene	CDR3nt	CDR3aa
NA	TRBV29-1	NA	17	TRBJ2-7	TGCAGCGTTGAGTCCGAAGGAGGGGCAGGGAATTCCTACGAGCAGTACTTC	CSVESEGGAGNSYEQYF
NA	TRBV28	NA	15	TRBJ2-7	TGTGCCAGCAGCCCCCCACCCAGTCTTACCTACGAGCAGTACTTC	CASSPPPSLTYEQYF
NA	TRBV6-5	NA	13	TRBJ2-2	TGTGCCAGCAACAACGTAGGCACCGGGGAGCTGTTTTTT	CASNNVGTGELFF
NA	TRBV29-1	NA	16	TRBJ1-2	TGCAGCGTTGAAGATCGTGGGGGGGCCAGGAACTATGGCTACACCTTC	CSVEDRGGARNYGYTF
NA	TRBV5-1	NA	17	TRBJ1-6	TGCGCCAGCAGCTTGGAACGATTTGACAGCTATAATTCACCCCTCCACTTT	CASSLERFDSYNSPLHF
TRBD2	TRBV18	NA	13	TRBJ2-7	TGTGCCAGCTCCGCGGGAGCGTCGGGCGAGCAGTACTTC	CASSAGASGEQYF
TRBD2	TRBV28	NA	21	TRBJ2-2	TGTGCCAGCAGTTTGCGGTGGGGACTAGCGGGAGGTCGGGGGAACACCGGGGAGCTGTTTTTT	CASSLRWGLAGGRGNTGELFF
TRBD1	TRBV5-6	NA	17	TRBJ2-2	TGTGCCAGCAGCAAACCCATGGGACAGGGGAGCACCGGGGAGCTGTTTTTT	CASSKPMGQGSTGELFF
NA	TRBV13	NA	13	TRBJ2-2	TGTGCCAGCAGCGTACAGGGTCCCGGGGAGCTGTTTTTT	CASSVQGPGELFF
TRBD1	TRBV18	NA	14	TRBJ2-7	TGTGCCAGCTCACCAAACAGGGGTGAATACGAGCAGTACTTC	CASSPNRGEYEQYF
NA	TRBV11-2	NA	14	TRBJ2-7	TGTGCCAGCAGCTTAGAAAGGACACTCCCCGAGCAGTACTTC	CASSLERTLPEQYF
NA	TRBV28	once	16	TRBJ2-2	TGTGCCAGCAGTTTCGACCTCGGGGATAACACCGGGGAGCTGTTTTTT	CASSFDLGDNTGELFF
TRBD2	TRBV7-6	NA	18	TRBJ2-2	TGTGCCAGCAGCCCCCTAGGGGTAGCGGGAGGGAACACCGGGGAGCTGTTTTTT	CASSPLGVAGGNTGELFF
TRBD2	TRBV28	NA	14	TRBJ2-3	TGTGCCAGCAGTTTAGGGACTACGCAAGATACGCAGTATTTT	CASSLGTTQDTQYF
TRBD1	TRBV19	NA	17	TRBJ1-5	TGTGCCAGTAGTACAGGGACAGGGAAGTATAGCAATCAGCCCCAGCATTTT	CASSTGTGKYSNQPQHF
TRBD1	TRBV15	NA	18	TRBJ2-1	TGTGCCACCAGCAGAAACCCCAGCGGGACAGGGGGAGGAAATGAGCAGTTCTTC	CATSRNPSGTGGGNEQFF
NA	TRBV10-2	NA	14	TRBJ1-3	TGCGCCAGCAGTGAGTTCCAGGTCGGAAACACCATATATTTT	CASSEFQVGNTIYF
NA	TRBV10-2	NA	14	TRBJ1-6	TGCGCCAGCAGTGAGTGGGGACTTAATTCACCCCTCCACTTT	CASSEWGLNSPLHF
NA	TRBV18	NA	17	TRBJ1-2	TGTGCCAGCTCACCGTATCCCCTCGGGACGTCGAACTATGGCTACACCTTC	CASSPYPLGTSNYGYTF
NA	TRBV6-4	once	13	TRBJ2-3	TGTGCCAGCAGCCGGGAGAGAACAGATACGCAGTATTTT	CASSRERTDTQYF
TRBD1	TRBV28	NA	14	TRBJ2-3	TGTGCCAGTACGACAGGGGGTCACACAGATACGCAGTATTTT	CASTTGGHTDTQYF
NA	TRBV7-8	NA	13	TRBJ1-1	TGTGCCAGCGGCCTGTCAGAGAACACTGAAGCTTTCTTT	CASGLSENTEAFF
NA	TRBV27	NA	12	TRBJ1-6	TGTGCCAGCAGTCCTTATACAGGGTCCCTCCACTTT	CASSPYTGSLHF
TRBD1	TRBV5-1	NA	15	TRBJ2-3	TGCGCCAGCAGCCTCACAGGGGGCAGGGGAGATACGCAGTATTTT	CASSLTGGRGDTQYF
NA	TRBV28	NA	12	TRBJ1-1	TGTGCCAGTACAGAGATGAACACTGAAGCTTTCTTT	CASTEMNTEAFF
TRBD2	TRBV28	NA	13	TRBJ2-1	TGTGCCAGCTTAACTAGCGGGAGAAATGAGCAGTTCTTC	CASLTSGRNEQFF
NA	TRBV11-1	NA	14	TRBJ2-5	TGTGCCAGCAGCATCACCCTAGGGGTCAAGACCCAGTACTTC	CASSITLGVKTQYF
NA	TRBV10-3	NA	13	TRBJ1-5	TGTGCCATCAGTCTGGATAGCAATCAGCCCCAGCATTTT	CAISLDSNQPQHF
TRBD2	TRBV9	NA	17	TRBJ2-7	TGTGCCAGCAGCGCGAGACTAGCGGGAGGGTGGACCTACGAGCAGTACTTC	CASSARLAGGWTYEQYF
TRBD2	TRBV2	NA	15	TRBJ2-1	TGTGCCAGCAGTGGAGAAGCGGGGGGGAACAATGAGCAGTTCTTC	CASSGEAGGNNEQFF
TRBD1	TRBV24-1	once	18	TRBJ1-5	TGTGCCACCAGTGATCGGGACAGAGCGGGGCTTAACAATCAGCCCCAGCATTTT	CATSDRDRAGLNNQPQHF
NA	TRBV28	NA	11	TRBJ2-1	TGTGCCAGCAGCCACTCAGGGGACCAGTTCTTC	CASSHSGDQFF
NA	TRBV3-1/TRBV3-2	once	15	TRBJ2-7	TGTGCCAGCAGCCAAGGGTGGGGCCGGACCTACGAGCAGTACTTC	CASSQGWGRTYEQYF
NA	TRBV5-1	NA	14	TRBJ2-5	TGCGCCAGCAGCTTGGGGGCCGAGGGGGGGACCCAGTACTTC	CASSLGAEGGTQYF
NA	TRBV7-9	NA	14	TRBJ2-5	TGTGCCAGCAGCTTCCCCCCAGGGCGCGAGACCCAGTACTTC	CASSFPPGRETQYF
NA	TRBV5-5	NA	18	TRBJ1-6	TGTGCCAGCAGCTTGACAGGCCAAGCCGGGGCCAATAATTCACCCCTCCACTTT	CASSLTGQAGANNSPLHF
NA	TRBV28	NA	14	TRBJ1-2	TGTGCCAGCAGTTTATTGCGGGACAACTATGGCTACACCTTC	CASSLLRDNYGYTF
TRBD2	TRBV6-5	NA	12	TRBJ2-3	TGTGCCAGCGGGAGGGGCACAGATACGCAGTATTTT	CASGRGTDTQYF
NA	TRBV27	NA	15	TRBJ1-1	TGTGCCAGCAGTCCCTACAAGGGGTACTACACTGAAGCTTTCTTT	CASSPYKGYYTEAFF
NA	TRBV2	once	14	TRBJ1-2	TGTGCCAGCAGGGGGTGGACGGATAACTATGGCTACACCTTC	CASRGWTDNYGYTF
NA	TRBV7-2	NA	15	TRBJ2-2	TGTGCCAGCAGCTACCTAGGGACATTAACCGGGGAGCTGTTTTTT	CASSYLGTLTGELFF
TRBD2	TRBV28	NA	16	TRBJ2-3	TGTGCCAGCAGTGTTACTAGCGGGAGTAGGACAGATACGCAGTATTTT	CASSVTSGSRTDTQYF
NA	TRBV27	NA	12	TRBJ2-7	TGTGCCAGCTCCAAGGGAACCTACGAGCAGTACTTC	CASSKGTYEQYF
NA	TRBV28	NA	17	TRBJ1-5	TGTGCCAGCTCCCTTACCTGGGCGCGAGGGTTGGGTCAGCCCCAGCATTTT	CASSLTWARGLGQPQHF
TRBD1	TRBV7-6	once	16	TRBJ2-1	TGTGCCAGCAGCTTCCGGGCCGGGACAGGGATGAACGAGCAGTTCTTC	CASSFRAGTGMNEQFF
TRBD1	TRBV7-8	few	15	TRBJ1-3	TGTGCCAGCAGCCTGGGGACAGGGGCTGGAAACACCATATATTTT	CASSLGTGAGNTIYF
NA	TRBV28	few	14	TRBJ1-2	TGTGCCAGCAGTGAGAGGACGGAATCCTATGGCTACACCTTC	CASSERTESYGYTF
TRBD1	TRBV24-1	NA	17	TRBJ2-3	TGTGCCACCAGTGATTTCCGGGACAGGGGGCTTCCAGATACGCAGTATTTT	CATSDFRDRGLPDTQYF
NA	TRBV4-1	NA	15	TRBJ1-5	TGCGCCAGCAGCACCTTTTATAATAGCAATCAGCCCCAGCATTTT	CASSTFYNSNQPQHF
NA	TRBV5-1	NA	15	TRBJ1-1	TGCGCCAGCAGCTTGTCTCCCGGCATGAACACTGAAGCTTTCTTT	CASSLSPGMNTEAFF
NA	TRBV10-3	NA	13	TRBJ1-5	TGTGCCATCAGTGAGAACGTTGACACGGCCCAGCATTTT	CAISENVDTAQHF
NA	TRBV5-8	once	14	TRBJ1-1	TGTGCCAGCAGCTTGGTCGGGGGCGGAACTGAAGCTTTCTTT	CASSLVGGGTEAFF
TRBD1	TRBV6-5	NA	14	TRBJ1-1	TGTGCCAGCAGTCGGGACAGAGGTCGCACTGAAGCTTTCTTT	CASSRDRGRTEAFF
NA	TRBV18	NA	14	TRBJ1-6	TGTGCCAGCTCACCGTCATCAACTGATTCACCCCTCCACTTT	CASSPSSTDSPLHF
NA	TRBV28	once	14	TRBJ1-1	TGTGCCAGCAGTTTACGAGTATCGAGCACTGAAGCTTTCTTT	CASSLRVSSTEAFF
TRBD2	TRBV4-1	once	16	TRBJ2-7	TGCGCCAGCAGCCAAGAGCAGCGGGGTAGCTCCTACGAGCAGTACTTC	CASSQEQRGSSYEQYF
TRBD2	TRBV11-3	NA	15	TRBJ2-2	TGTGCCAGCAGTCAGGTTGCGGGAGGATCCGGGGAGCTGTTTTTT	CASSQVAGGSGELFF
NA	TRBV5-6	NA	14	TRBJ2-2	TGTGCCAGCAGCCCCTTTTCAGACCCCGGGGAGCTGTTTTTT	CASSPFSDPGELFF
NA	TRBV7-9	once	13	TRBJ2-1	TGTGCCAGCAGCTTGGGGCAGCGCAATGAGCAGTTCTTC	CASSLGQRNEQFF